This T cell receptor (beta chain) was sequenced during a study of T cell repertoires in cytomegalovirus infection. At the level of the study: CMV epitopes used comprised recently identified HLA-C-restricted ones and well-studied HLA-B-restricted ones. TCR beta signatures that were public indicated CMV infection and matching HLA type. Points from the study as a whole: Predominance within the ex vivo response was attributable to HLA-C-restricted CMV-specific TCR beta clonotypes.

This clonotype has a count of ten or more. Its specificity is unknown. The ends lost 5 bases at V and 0 bases at J; junction bases unmatched: 12. The CDR3 runs to 18 residues. Germline V gene sequence: CDR1 SGHVS, CDR2 FNYEAQ. TCRdb redid the calling of the reads with MiXCR, one entry per CDR3 protein. The sample comprises roughly 80,000 distinct CDR3 sequences, around 25% of which are singletons, and roughly 50% rests with the top ten. The chain uses TRBV7-6 and TRBJ2-7; 11 positions agree with TRBD1. The source is a human donor in good health (CMV status not recorded). Some clones in this sample may be carry-over from other donors' samples. The source was CD8+ T cells from cultured PBMCs, collected from culture after CMV antigen stimulation. The CDR3 DNA sequence: TGTGCCAGCAGCCCACGGACAGGGGGCTCTTATAACTCCTACGAGCAGTACTTC. Its translation is CASSPRTGGSYNSYEQYF.